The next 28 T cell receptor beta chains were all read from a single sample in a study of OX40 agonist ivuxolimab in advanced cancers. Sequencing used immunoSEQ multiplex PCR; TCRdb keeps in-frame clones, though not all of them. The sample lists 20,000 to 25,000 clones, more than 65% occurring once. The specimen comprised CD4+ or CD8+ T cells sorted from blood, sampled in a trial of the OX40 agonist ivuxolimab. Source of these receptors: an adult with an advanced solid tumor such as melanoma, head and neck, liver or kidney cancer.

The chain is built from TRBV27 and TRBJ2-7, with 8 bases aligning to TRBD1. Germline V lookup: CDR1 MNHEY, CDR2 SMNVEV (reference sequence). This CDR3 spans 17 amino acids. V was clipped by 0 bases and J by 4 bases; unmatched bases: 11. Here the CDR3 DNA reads TGTGCCAGCAGTTTATCCTTCCCGGACAGGGAAAAGTACGAGCAGTACTTC. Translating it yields CASSLSFPDREKYEQYF.

This CDR3 is CASSGGGPPNTGELFF. CDR3 coding DNA: TGTGCCAGCAGCGGCGGGGGCCCGCCGAACACCGGGGAGCTGTTTTTT. The V call is TRBV9, the J call TRBJ2-2; tentatively, D is TRBD2 (7 bases). The germline V gene has CDR1 SGDLS and CDR2 YYNGEE. This CDR3 region has 16 residues. V was cut by 3 bases and J by 0 bases, with 12 bases left in between.

CDR3 amino acids: CASSYRSSYNEQFF. CDR3 in DNA: TGTGCCAGCAGTTACAGAAGCTCCTACAATGAGCAGTTCTTC. V gene TRBV6-5 combines with J gene TRBJ2-1; D remains ambiguous. V lost 2 bases and J 0 bases, leaving 5 bases between the germline ends. Per germline, CDR1 MNHEY and CDR2 SVGAGI. CDR3 length equals 14 residues.

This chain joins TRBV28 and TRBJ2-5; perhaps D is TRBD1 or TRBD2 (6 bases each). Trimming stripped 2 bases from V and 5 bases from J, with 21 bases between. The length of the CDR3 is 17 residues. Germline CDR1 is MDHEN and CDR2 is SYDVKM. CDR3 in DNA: TGTGCCAGCAGTTTACCCCCGACAGGTATCGGAGGGGAGACCCAGTACTTC. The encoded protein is CASSLPPTGIGGETQYF.

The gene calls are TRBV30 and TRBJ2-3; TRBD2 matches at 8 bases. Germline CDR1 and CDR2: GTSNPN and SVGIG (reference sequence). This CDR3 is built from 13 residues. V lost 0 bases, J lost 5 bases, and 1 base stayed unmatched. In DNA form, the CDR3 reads TGTGCCTGGAGTGTCCTAGCGGGAGATACGCAGTATTTT. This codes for CAWSVLAGDTQYF. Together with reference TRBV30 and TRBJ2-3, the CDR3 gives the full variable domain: SQTIHQWPATLVQPVGSPLSLECTVEGTSNPNLYWYRQAAGRGLQLLFYSVGIGQISSEVPQNLSASRPQDRQFILSSKKLLLSDSGFYLCAWSVLAGDTQYFGPGTRLTVL.

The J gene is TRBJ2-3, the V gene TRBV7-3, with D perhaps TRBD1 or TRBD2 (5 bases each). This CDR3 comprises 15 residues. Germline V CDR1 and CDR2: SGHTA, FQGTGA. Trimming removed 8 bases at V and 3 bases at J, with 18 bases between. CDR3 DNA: TGTGCCAGCTCCAAGACGGGGCAGAGGACAGATACGCAGTATTTT. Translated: CASSKTGQRTDTQYF.

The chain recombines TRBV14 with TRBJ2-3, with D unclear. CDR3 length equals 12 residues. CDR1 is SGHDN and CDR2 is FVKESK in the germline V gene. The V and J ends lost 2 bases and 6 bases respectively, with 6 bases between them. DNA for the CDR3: TGTGCCAGCAGCCAATGGTCGGATACGCAGTATTTT. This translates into CASSQWSDTQYF.

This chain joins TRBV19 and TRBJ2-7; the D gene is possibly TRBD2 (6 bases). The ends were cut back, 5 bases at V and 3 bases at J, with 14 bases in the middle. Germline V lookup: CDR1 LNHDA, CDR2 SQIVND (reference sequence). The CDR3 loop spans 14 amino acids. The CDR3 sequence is CASSPGSENYEQYF. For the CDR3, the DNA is TGTGCCAGTAGTCCCGGGAGTGAGAACTACGAGCAGTACTTC.

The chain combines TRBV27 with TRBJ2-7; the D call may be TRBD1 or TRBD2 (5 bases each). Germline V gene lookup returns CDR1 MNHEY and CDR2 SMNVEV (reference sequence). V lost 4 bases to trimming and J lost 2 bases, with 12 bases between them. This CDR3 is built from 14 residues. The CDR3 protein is CASSYRDGTYEQYF. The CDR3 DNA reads TGTGCCAGCAGTTACCGGGACGGAACCTACGAGCAGTACTTC.

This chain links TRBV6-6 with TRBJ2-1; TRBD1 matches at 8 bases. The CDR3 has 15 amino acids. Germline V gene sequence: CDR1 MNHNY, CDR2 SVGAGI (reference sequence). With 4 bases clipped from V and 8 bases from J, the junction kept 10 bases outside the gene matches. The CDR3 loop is CASSFPRTGSHEQFF. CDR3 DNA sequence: TGTGCCAGCAGTTTCCCAAGGACAGGGTCCCATGAGCAGTTCTTC.

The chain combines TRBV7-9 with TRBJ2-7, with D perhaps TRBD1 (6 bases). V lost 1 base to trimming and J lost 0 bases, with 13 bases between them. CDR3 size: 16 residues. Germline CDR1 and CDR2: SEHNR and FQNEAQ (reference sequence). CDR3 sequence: CASSLGQEEFSYEQYF. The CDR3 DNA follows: TGTGCCAGCAGCTTAGGACAGGAGGAATTCTCCTACGAGCAGTACTTC.

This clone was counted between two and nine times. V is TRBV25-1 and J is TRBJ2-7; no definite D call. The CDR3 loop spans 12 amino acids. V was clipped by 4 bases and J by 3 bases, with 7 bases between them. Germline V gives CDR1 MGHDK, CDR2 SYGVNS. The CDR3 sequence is CASSVGDYEQYF. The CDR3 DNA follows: TGTGCCAGCAGTGTGGGTGACTACGAGCAGTACTTC.

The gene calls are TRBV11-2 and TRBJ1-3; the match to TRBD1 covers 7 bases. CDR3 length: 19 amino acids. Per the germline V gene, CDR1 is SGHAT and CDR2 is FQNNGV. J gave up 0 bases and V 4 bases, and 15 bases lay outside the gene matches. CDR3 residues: CASSSPGRGLPVSGNTIYF. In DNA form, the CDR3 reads TGTGCCAGCAGCTCCCCGGGGAGGGGGCTCCCTGTCTCTGGAAACACCATATATTTT.

In nucleotides, the CDR3 is TGTGCTTCCTGGCCCAGGGCCCGGAACACTGAAGCTTTCTTT. It encodes CASWPRARNTEAFF. V usage is TRBV7-8 and J usage is TRBJ1-1; D might be TRBD1 (5 bases). CDR3 length: 14 amino acids. Germline V gene lookup returns CDR1 SGHVS and CDR2 FQNEAQ.

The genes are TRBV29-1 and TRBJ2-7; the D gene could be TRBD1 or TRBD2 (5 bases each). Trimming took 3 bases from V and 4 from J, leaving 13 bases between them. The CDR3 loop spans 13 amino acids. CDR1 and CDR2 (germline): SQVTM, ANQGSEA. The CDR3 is CSVDGDPHYEQYF. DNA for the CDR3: TGCAGCGTTGATGGGGACCCCCATTACGAGCAGTACTTC.

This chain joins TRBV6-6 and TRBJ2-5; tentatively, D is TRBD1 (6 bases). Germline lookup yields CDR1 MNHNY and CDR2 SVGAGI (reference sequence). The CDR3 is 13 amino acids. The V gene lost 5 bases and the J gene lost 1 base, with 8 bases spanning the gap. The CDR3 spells CASSGQSQETQYF. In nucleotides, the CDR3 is TGTGCCAGCAGTGGACAGTCCCAAGAGACCCAGTACTTC.

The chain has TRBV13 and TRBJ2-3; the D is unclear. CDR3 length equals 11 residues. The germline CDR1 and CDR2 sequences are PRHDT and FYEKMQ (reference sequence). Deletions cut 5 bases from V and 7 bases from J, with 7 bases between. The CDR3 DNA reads TGTGCCAGCAGCAGACACAATACGCAGTATTTT. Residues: CASSRHNTQYF.

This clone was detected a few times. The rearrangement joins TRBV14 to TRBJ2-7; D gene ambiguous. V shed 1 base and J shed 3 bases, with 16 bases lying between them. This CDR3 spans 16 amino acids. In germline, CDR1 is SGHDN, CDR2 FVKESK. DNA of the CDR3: TGTGCCAGCAGCCAAGGTGTCCAGGACCAACACTACGAGCAGTACTTC. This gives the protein CASSQGVQDQHYEQYF.

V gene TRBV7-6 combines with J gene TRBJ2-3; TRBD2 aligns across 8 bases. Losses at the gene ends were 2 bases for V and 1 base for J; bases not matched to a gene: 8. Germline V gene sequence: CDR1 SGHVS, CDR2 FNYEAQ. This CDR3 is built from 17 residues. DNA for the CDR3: TGTGCCAGCAGCTTACTTGTGGCGGGAGGACGCACAGATACGCAGTATTTT. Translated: CASSLLVAGGRTDTQYF.

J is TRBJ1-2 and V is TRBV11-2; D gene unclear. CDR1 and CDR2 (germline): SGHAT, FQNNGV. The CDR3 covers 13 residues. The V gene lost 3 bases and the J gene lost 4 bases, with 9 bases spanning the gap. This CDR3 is CASSFREVYGYTF. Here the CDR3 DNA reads TGTGCCAGCAGCTTCCGGGAAGTCTATGGCTACACCTTC.

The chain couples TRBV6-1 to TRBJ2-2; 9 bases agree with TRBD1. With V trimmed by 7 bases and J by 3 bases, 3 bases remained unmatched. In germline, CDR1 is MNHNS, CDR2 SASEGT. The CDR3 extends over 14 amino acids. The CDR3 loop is CASTRQGDTGELFF. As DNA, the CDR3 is TGTGCCAGCACCCGACAGGGGGACACCGGGGAGCTGTTTTTT.

The CDR3 sequence: CAWGSGTGYNEQFF. CDR3 DNA sequence: TGTGCCTGGGGCTCCGGGACAGGGTACAATGAGCAGTTCTTC. The V and J genes are TRBV30 and TRBJ2-1; TRBD1 agrees at 9 bases. The CDR3 loop spans 14 amino acids. Unmatched junction bases numbered 6, after V lost 5 bases and J lost 4 bases. Germline CDR1 is GTSNPN and CDR2 is SVGIG (reference sequence).

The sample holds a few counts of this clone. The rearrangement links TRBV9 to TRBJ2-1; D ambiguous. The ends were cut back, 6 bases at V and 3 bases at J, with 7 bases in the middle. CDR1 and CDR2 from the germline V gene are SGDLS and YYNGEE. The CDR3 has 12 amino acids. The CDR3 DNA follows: TGTGCCAGCAATAGGGACTACAATGAGCAGTTCTTC. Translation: CASNRDYNEQFF.

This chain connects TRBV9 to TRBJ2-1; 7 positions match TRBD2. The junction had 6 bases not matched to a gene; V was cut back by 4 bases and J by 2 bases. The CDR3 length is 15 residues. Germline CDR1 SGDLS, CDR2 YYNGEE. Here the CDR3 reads CASSPAGVTYNEQFF. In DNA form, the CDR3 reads TGTGCCAGCAGCCCCGCGGGAGTGACCTACAATGAGCAGTTCTTC.

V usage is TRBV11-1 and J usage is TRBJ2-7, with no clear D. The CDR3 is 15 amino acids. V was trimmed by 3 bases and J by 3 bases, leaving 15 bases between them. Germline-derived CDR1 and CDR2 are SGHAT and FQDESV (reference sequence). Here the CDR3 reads CASSLGVGNSYEQYF. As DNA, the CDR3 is TGTGCCAGCAGCTTGGGCGTGGGGAACAGCTACGAGCAGTACTTC.

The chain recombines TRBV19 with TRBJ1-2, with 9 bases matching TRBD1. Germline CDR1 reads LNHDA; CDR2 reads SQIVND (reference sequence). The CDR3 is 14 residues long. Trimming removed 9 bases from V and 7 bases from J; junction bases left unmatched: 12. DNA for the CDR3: TGTGCCAGCATCCCAACACAGGGGGCGGTTGGCTACACCTTC. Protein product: CASIPTQGAVGYTF.

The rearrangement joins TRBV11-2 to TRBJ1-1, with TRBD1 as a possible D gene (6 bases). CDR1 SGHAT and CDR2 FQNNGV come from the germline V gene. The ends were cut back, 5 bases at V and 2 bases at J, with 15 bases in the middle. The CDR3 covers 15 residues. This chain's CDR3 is CASSPGGGLNTEAFF. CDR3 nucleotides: TGTGCCAGCAGCCCCGGAGGGGGTCTTAACACTGAAGCTTTCTTT.

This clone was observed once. CDR3 region: CASVDISYEQYF. CDR3 in DNA: TGTGCCAGCGTCGACATCTCATACGAGCAGTACTTC. J is TRBJ2-7 and V is TRBV6-1; D uncertain. Germline CDR1 and CDR2: MNHNS and SASEGT. V lost 8 bases to trimming and J lost 4 bases, with 12 bases between them. This CDR3 comprises 12 residues.